A selection of T cell receptor beta chains follows, all from one sample in a study of shared clonotypes between healthy human individuals. Sequencing was performed with immunoSEQ multiplex PCR; in TCRdb, only in-frame clones are kept and a portion is missing. There are about a million clones in the sample; approximately 75% occur only once, and 0.89% lies in the top ten. Material for sequencing was memory CD4+ T cells from PBMCs. Receptors originate from a man between 18 and 35 years old in good health. Some clones in this sample may be carry-over from other donors' samples. The CDR3 runs from the conserved cysteine through the conserved F or W. The order of the fields is V gene, D gene, CDR3 length, J gene, CDR3 protein. D genes are given only for firm matches.

TRBV5-6	TRBD2	16	TRBJ2-1	CASSELGTSLHNEQFF
TRBV28	.	13	TRBJ1-2	CASSSLDTFSGTF
TRBV5-1	.	14	TRBJ1-1	CASSLRGENTEAFF
TRBV5-1	.	15	TRBJ1-6	CASSLGDNPVSPLHF
TRBV4-2	TRBD2	17	TRBJ2-3	CASSPQGLAGTTDTQYF
TRBV5-1	TRBD2	16	TRBJ2-1	CASSLGRLAGRDEQFF
TRBV5-8	.	16	TRBJ2-1	CASSLRGHQTYNEQFF
TRBV6-1	.	14	TRBJ1-2	CASSGTSSFYGYTF
TRBV5-1	TRBD1	14	TRBJ1-5	CASSPTGAYQPQHF
TRBV11-2	.	16	TRBJ1-3	CASSSIKGQSGNTIYF
TRBV29-1	.	12	TRBJ2-7	CSVEGGGYEQYF
TRBV6-1	.	16	TRBJ2-5	CASSDRWRRGEETQYF
TRBV5-1	TRBD2	15	TRBJ2-1	CASSLTSGRRGEQFF
TRBV15	.	14	TRBJ2-3	CATSQRVGGDTQYF
TRBV15	.	16	TRBJ2-2	CATSRSVWVNTGELFF
TRBV6-4	.	15	TRBJ1-2	CASIKSGTGKDGYTF
TRBV4-2	TRBD2	14	TRBJ2-7	CASSLAGGDYEQYF
TRBV5-5	.	13	TRBJ1-5	CASSLEGFQPQHF
TRBV19	.	14	TRBJ2-7	CASSIAGPTYEQYF
TRBV18	.	13	TRBJ1-1	CASSPELGHPAFF
TRBV5-1	TRBD1	15	TRBJ1-4	CASSLETGANEKLFF
TRBV6-1	.	14	TRBJ2-7	CASSENGLSYEQYF
TRBV28	.	16	TRBJ1-2	CASSHLGGPENYGYTF
TRBV30	.	15	TRBJ1-1	CAWSPPGTLNTEAFF
TRBV7-9	.	17	TRBJ1-1	CASSPGGWAGMDTEAFF
TRBV7-3	.	14	TRBJ2-2	CASTREPDGGELFF
TRBV5-1	TRBD2	16	TRBJ2-2	CASRPTSGANTGELFF
TRBV19	.	14	TRBJ1-3	CASSLGGSGNTIYF
TRBV18	.	14	TRBJ1-2	CASSRDRHTYGYTF
TRBV7-3	TRBD2	15	TRBJ2-1	CASSLGTSGTNEQFF
TRBV25-1	.	12	TRBJ2-2	CASRTVTGELFF
TRBV5-1	.	15	TRBJ2-7	CASSLFSGIPGEQYF
TRBV5-1	TRBD2	15	TRBJ2-3	CASSTYRGGTDTQYF
TRBV9	TRBD1	14	TRBJ2-5	CASSAGTVGETQYF
TRBV28	.	16	TRBJ1-2	CASSSPRDRYNYGYTF
TRBV15	.	12	TRBJ2-7	CATSRELGEQYF
TRBV20-1	.	11	TRBJ2-3	CSATITDTQYF
TRBV6-1	TRBD1	13	TRBJ2-1	CASSHLLDRDKFF
TRBV5-1	TRBD1	12	TRBJ2-7	CASSWTGNEQYF
TRBV28	.	15	TRBJ1-5	CASSLPMGGIQPQHF